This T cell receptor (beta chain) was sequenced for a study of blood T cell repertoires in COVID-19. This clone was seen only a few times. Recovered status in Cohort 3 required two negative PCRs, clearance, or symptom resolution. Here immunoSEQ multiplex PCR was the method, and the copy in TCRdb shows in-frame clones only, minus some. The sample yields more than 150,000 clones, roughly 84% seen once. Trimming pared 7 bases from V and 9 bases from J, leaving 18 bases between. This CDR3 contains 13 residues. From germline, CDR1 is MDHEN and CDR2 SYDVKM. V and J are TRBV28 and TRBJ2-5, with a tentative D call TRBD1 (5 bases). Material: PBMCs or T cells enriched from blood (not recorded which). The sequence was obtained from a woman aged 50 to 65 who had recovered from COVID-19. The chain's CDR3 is CASNTQGVVAQYF. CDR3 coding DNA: TGTGCCAGCAATACGCAGGGTGTCGTGGCCCAGTACTTC.